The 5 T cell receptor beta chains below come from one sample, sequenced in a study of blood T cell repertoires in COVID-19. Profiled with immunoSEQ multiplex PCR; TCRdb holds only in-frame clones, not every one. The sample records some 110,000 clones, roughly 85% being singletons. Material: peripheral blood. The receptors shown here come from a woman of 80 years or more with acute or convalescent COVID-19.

CDR3 bases: TGTGCCAGCAGCTTACTAGCGTCGAACACCGGGGAGCTGTTTTTT. Its translation: CASSLLASNTGELFF. The chain employs TRBV7-9 and TRBJ2-2, with D tentatively TRBD2 (6 bases). V lost 2 bases, J lost 0 bases, and 7 bases lay in between. CDR1 and CDR2 from the germline V gene are SEHNR and FQNEAQ (reference sequence). The CDR3 has 15 amino acids.

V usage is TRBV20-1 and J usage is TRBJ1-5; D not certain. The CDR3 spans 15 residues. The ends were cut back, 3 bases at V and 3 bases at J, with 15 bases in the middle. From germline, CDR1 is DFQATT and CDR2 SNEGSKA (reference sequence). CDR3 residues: CSASPRTSINQPQHF. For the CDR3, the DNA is TGCAGTGCTAGTCCCAGGACTAGCATCAATCAGCCCCAGCATTTT.

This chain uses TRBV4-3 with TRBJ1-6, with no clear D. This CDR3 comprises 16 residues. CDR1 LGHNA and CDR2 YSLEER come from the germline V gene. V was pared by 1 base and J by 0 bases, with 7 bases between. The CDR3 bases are TGCGCCAGCAGCCAAGGCGGGGTCTCCTATAATTCACCCCTCCACTTT. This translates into CASSQGGVSYNSPLHF.

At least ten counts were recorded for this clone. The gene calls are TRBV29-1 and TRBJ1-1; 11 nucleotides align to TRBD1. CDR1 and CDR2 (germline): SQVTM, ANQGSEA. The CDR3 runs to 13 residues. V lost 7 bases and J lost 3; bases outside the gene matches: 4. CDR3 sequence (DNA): TGCAGCGCCGGACAGGGGGCGGACACTGAAGCTTTCTTT. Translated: CSAGQGADTEAFF.

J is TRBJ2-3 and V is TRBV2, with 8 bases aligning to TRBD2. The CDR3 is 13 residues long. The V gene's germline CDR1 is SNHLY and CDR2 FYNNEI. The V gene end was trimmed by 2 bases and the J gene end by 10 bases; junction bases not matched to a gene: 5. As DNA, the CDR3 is TGTGCCAGCAGTGAACGGCTAGCGGGTGCGCAGTATTTT. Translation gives CASSERLAGAQYF.